This TCR beta chain was observed in a study of blood T cell repertoires in COVID-19. Exposed enrollees had met someone with a PCR-confirmed or clinician-diagnosed COVID-19 case at some point within the 2 weeks before study entry. Assay used: immunoSEQ multiplex PCR; TCRdb lists only in-frame clones, some missing. The profile shows about 320,000 clones, roughly 90% of them singletons. Trimming left V 0 bases short and J 3 bases short, with 10 bases between. The V gene's germline CDR1 is SGHDT and CDR2 YYEEEE. The CDR3 runs to 14 residues. The chain links TRBV5-6 to TRBJ2-7, with TRBD1 as a possible D gene (5 bases). This TCR derives from a woman in her thirties who had been exposed to COVID-19. Sequencing was carried out using PBMCs or T cells enriched from blood (not recorded which). CDR3 amino acids: CASSLGQLVYEQYF. The CDR3 nucleotides read TGTGCCAGCAGCTTGGGACAGCTGGTCTACGAGCAGTACTTC.